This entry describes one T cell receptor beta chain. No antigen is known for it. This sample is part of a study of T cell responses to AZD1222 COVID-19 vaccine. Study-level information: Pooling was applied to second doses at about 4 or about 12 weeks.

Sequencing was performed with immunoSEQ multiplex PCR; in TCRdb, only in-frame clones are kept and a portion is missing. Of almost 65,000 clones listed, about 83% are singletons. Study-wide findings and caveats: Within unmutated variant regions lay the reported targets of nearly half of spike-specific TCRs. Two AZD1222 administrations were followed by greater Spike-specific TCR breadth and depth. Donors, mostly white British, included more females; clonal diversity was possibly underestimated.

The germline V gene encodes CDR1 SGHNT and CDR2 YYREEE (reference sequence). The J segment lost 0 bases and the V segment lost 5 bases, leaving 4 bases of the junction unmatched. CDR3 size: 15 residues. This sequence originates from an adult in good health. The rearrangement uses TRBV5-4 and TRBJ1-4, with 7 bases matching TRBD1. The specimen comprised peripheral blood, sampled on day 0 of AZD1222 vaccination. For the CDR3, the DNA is TGTGCCAGCAGACCCCAGGGGGCAACTAATGAAAAACTGTTTTTT. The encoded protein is CASRPQGATNEKLFF.